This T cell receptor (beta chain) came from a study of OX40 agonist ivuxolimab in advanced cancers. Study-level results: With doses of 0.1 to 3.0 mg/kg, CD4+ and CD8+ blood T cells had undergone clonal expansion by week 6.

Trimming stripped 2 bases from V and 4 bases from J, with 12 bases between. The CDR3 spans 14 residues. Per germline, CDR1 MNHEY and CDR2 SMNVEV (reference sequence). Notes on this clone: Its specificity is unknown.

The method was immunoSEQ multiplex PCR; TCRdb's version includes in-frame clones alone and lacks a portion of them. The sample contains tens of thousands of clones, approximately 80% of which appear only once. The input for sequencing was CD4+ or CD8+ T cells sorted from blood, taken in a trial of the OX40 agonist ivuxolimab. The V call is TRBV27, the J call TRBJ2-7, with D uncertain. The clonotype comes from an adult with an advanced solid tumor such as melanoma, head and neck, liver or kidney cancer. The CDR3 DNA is TGTGCCAGCAGTTTAGGGCCGGACCTATACGAGCAGTACTTC. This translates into CASSLGPDLYEQYF.